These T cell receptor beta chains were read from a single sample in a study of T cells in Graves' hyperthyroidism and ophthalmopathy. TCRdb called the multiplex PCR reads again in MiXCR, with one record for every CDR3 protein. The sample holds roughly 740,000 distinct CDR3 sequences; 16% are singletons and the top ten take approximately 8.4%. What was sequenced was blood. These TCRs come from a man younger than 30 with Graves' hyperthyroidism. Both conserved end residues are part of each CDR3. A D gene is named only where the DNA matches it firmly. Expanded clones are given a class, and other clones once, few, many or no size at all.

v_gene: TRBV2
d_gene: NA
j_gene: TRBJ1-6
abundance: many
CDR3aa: CASSVGSPLHF
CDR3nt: TGTGCCAGCAGTGTAGGTTCACCCCTCCACTTT

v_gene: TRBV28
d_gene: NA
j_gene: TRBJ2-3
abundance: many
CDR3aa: CASNSGGQSTDTQYF
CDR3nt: TGTGCCAGCAACTCAGGAGGTCAGAGCACAGATACGCAGTATTTT

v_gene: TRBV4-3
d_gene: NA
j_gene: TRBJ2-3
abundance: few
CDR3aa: CASSQDVARGDTQYF
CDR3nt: TGCGCCAGCAGCCAAGACGTAGCGAGGGGAGATACGCAGTATTTT

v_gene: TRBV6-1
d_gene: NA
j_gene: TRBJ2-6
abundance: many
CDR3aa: CAALSSGANVLTF
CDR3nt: TGTGCCGCCCTAAGCTCTGGGGCCAACGTCCTGACTTTC

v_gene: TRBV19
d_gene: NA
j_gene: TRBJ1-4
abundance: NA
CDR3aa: CASSSHTRGKANEKLFF
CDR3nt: TGTGCCAGTAGTTCACATACGAGGGGGAAGGCTAATGAAAAACTGTTTTTT

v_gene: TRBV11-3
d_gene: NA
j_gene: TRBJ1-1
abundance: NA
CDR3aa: CASSYGPGRTNTEAFF
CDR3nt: TGTGCCAGCAGCTACGGACCGGGACGGACGAACACTGAAGCTTTCTTT

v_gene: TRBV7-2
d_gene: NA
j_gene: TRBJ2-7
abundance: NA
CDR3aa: CASSLERARGEQYF
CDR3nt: TGTGCCAGCAGCTTAGAGAGGGCACGAGGGGAGCAGTACTTC

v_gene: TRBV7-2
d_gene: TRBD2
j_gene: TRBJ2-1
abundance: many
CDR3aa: CASRGGRASNEQFF
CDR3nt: TGTGCCAGCAGGGGGGGGAGGGCCTCCAATGAGCAGTTCTTC

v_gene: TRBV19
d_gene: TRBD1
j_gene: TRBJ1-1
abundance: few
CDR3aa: CASSMWQGGTEAFF
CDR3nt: TGTGCCAGTAGTATGTGGCAGGGGGGCACTGAAGCTTTCTTT

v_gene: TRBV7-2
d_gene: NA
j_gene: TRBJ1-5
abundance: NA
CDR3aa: CASGGEVNQPQHF
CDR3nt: TGTGCCTCAGGAGGGGAGGTCAATCAGCCCCAGCATTTT

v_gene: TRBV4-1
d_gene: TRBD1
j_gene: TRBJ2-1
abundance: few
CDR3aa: CASSRTGFGNEQFF
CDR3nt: TGCGCCAGCAGCCGGACAGGGTTTGGCAATGAGCAGTTCTTC

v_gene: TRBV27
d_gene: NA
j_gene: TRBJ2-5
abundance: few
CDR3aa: CATSGRLQETQYF
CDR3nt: TGTGCCACCTCGGGCAGACTCCAAGAGACCCAGTACTTC

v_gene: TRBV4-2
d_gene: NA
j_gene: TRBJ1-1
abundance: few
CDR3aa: CASSQEIGTAFF
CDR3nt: TGTGCCAGCAGCCAAGAGATCGGGACTGCTTTCTTT

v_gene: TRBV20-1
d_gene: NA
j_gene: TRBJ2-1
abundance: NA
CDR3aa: CSARDSGTSNNEQFF
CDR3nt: TGCAGTGCTAGAGATTCCGGGACAAGCAACAATGAGCAGTTCTTC

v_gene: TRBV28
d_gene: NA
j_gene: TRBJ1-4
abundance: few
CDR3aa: CAIGTADATNEKLFF
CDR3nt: TGTGCCATCGGGACGGCCGATGCAACTAATGAAAAACTGTTTTTT

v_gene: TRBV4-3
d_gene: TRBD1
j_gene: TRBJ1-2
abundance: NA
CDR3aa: CASSQGTGGSGYTF
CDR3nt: TGCGCCAGCAGCCAAGGGACAGGGGGCAGTGGCTACACCTTC

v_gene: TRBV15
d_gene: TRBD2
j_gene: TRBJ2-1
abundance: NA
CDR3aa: CATSRSLTRLAGDNEQFF
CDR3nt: TGTGCCACCAGCAGATCCCTAACAAGACTAGCGGGGGACAATGAGCAGTTCTTC

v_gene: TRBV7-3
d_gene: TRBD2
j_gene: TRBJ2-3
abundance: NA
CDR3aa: CASSLRGRLWEYTDTQYF
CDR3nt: TGTGCCAGCAGCTTACGCGGGAGATTATGGGAATACACAGATACGCAGTATTTT

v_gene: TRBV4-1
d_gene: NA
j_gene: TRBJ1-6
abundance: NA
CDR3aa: CASSHPWQGGGSPLHF
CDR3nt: TGCGCCAGCAGCCACCCCTGGCAGGGAGGGGGTTCACCCCTCCACTTT

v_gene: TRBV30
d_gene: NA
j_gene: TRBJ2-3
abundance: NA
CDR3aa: CAWSIRRSVADTQYF
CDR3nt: TGTGCCTGGAGCATTCGCAGATCGGTTGCAGATACGCAGTATTTT

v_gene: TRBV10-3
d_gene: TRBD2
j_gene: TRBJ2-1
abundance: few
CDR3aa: CAISESSGGMSSYNEQFF
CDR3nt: TGTGCCATCAGTGAGTCGAGCGGGGGGATGAGCTCCTACAATGAGCAGTTCTTC

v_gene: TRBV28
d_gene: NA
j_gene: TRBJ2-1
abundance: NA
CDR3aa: CASSPLGLAVSLYNEQFF
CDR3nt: TGTGCCAGCAGTCCACTCGGTTTAGCGGTTAGTCTCTACAATGAGCAGTTCTTC

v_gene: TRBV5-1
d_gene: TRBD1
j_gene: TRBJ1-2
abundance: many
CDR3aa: CASSLVRDSNNYGYTF
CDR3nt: TGCGCCAGCAGCTTGGTTAGGGACAGCAATAACTATGGCTACACCTTC

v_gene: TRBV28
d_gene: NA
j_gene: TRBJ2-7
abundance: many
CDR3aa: CASSLYDEQYF
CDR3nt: TGTGCCAGCAGTTTATACGACGAACAGTACTTC

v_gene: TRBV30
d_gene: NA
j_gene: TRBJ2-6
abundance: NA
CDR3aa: CARGSWGDSGANVLTF
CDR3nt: TGTGCCCGGGGAAGTTGGGGGGACTCTGGGGCCAACGTCCTGACTTTC

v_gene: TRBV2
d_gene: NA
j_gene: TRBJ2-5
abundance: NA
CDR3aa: CASNEGQETQYF
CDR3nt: TGTGCCAGCAATGAGGGCCAAGAGACCCAGTACTTC